The 5 T cell receptor beta chains reported below all come from one sample, sequenced in a study of PD-L1 blockade in urothelial cancer. The assay was immunoSEQ multiplex PCR, and TCRdb's table has in-frame clones only and misses some. This table holds tens of thousands of clones, around 85% found once. Described time point: peripheral blood 6 weeks after treatment start. Sample: PBMCs, taken around atezolizumab (anti-PD-L1) treatment. The receptors were gathered from a man in his forties or fifties with urothelial cancer.

The CDR3 reads CASSQATVVWTGELFF. The CDR3 DNA sequence: TGCGCCAGCAGCCAAGCGACAGTGGTTTGGACCGGGGAGCTGTTTTTT. This rearrangement joins TRBV4-3 to TRBJ2-2; TRBD1 might be the D (5 bases). The CDR3 runs to 16 residues. Trimming took 1 base from V and 5 from J, leaving 14 bases between them. Looked up from germline, CDR1 is LGHNA and CDR2 is YSLEER.

The genes are TRBV7-9 and TRBJ2-6; TRBD1 agrees at 10 bases. The CDR3 runs to 18 residues. The trim removed 1 base at V and 2 bases at J, leaving 5 bases unmatched. Germline CDR1 reads SEHNR; CDR2 reads FQNEAQ (reference sequence). This CDR3 reads CASSLVLTGGAGANVLTF. The CDR3 DNA follows: TGTGCCAGCAGCTTAGTCCTGACAGGGGGCGCTGGGGCCAACGTCCTGACTTTC.

Notes on this clone: The same CDR3 can be traced to other DNA sequences in this sample. V usage is TRBV5-1 and J usage is TRBJ1-2, with D hard to call. The CDR3 is 12 amino acids. Between the trimmed V and J ends, which lost 2 bases and 6 bases, there was a span of 8 bases. The germline CDR1 and CDR2 sequences are SGHRS and YFSETQ. In nucleotides, the CDR3 is TGCGCCAGCAGCTTCGGAGGAAATGGCTACACCTTC. Amino acids: CASSFGGNGYTF. Looking up the rest from reference TRBV5-1 and TRBJ1-2 gives the full variable domain: KAGVTQTPRYLIKTRGQQVTLSCSPISGHRSVSWYQQTPGQGLQFLFEYFSETQRNKGNFPGRFSGRQFSNSRSEMNVSTLELGDSALYLCASSFGGNGYTFGSGTRLTVV.

This clone appeared a few times. The rearrangement links TRBV5-4 to TRBJ2-1; perhaps TRBD1 as D (6 bases). Trimming took off 2 bases at V and 6 bases at J, with 12 bases between the two ends. Germline V gene lookup returns CDR1 SGHNT and CDR2 YYREEE (reference sequence). The CDR3 covers 14 residues. CDR3 loop: CASSFRGSGNEQFF. In DNA, the CDR3 is TGTGCCAGCAGCTTTAGGGGGTCCGGCAATGAGCAGTTCTTC.

This clone has a single count. DNA for the CDR3: TGTGCCAGCAAGGAACGAGGGAGAAATTCACCCCTCCACTTT. This translates into CASKERGRNSPLHF. V usage is TRBV6-5 and J usage is TRBJ1-6; D call uncertain. The germline gives CDR1 MNHEY, CDR2 SVGAGI. The CDR3 extends over 14 amino acids. The V end lost 7 bases, the J end lost 7 bases, and 14 bases lay between the germline ends.